This section outlines one T cell receptor beta chain sequence together with its context. The CDR3 spans 17 residues. CDR1 and CDR2 from the germline V gene are SGHAT and FQNNGV. V lost 7 bases and J lost 1; bases outside the gene matches: 14. This specimen belongs to a study of blood T cell repertoires in COVID-19. On the study more broadly: Acute and convalescent COVID-19 samples came from the United States, Italy and Spain. The analysed material was cDNA or gDNA that came from T cells, B-cell-depleted T cells, or PBMCs.

Per the original data handling: By means of reference gene primer amplification, nucleated cell counts were estimated. TCRdb's copy holds only in-frame clones and misses some; the assay was immunoSEQ multiplex PCR. V and J calls and clone size are given by that table; D and trimming were obtained from the DNA. In the table there are about 210,000 clones, about 83% of which are singletons. Sequenced material: peripheral blood. The chain employs TRBV11-2 and TRBJ2-3, with 7 bases that match TRBD2. The source is a man aged 45-65 years with active or convalescent COVID-19. CDR3 in amino acids: CASTLGPPGGGTDTQYF. For the CDR3, the DNA is TGTGCCAGCACCCTAGGTCCCCCGGGAGGCGGCACAGATACGCAGTATTTT.